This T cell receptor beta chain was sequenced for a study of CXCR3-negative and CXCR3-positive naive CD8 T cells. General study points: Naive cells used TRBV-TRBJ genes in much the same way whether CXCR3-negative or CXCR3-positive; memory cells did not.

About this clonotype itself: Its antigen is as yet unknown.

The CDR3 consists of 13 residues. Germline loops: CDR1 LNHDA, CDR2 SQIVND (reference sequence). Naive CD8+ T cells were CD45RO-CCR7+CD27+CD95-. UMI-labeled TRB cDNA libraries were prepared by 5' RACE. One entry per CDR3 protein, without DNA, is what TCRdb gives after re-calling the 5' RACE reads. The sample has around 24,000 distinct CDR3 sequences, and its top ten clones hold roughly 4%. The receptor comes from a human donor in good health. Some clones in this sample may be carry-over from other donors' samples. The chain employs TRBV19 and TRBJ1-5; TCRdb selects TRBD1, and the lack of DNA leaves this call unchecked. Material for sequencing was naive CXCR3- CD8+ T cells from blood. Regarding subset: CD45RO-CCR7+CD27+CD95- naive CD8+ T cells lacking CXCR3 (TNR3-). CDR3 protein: CATSQGFNQPQHF.